The 22 T cell receptor beta chains below come from one sample, sequenced in a study of shared clonotypes between healthy human individuals. Terminally differentiated effector memory CD45RA+ cells were excluded from the naive CD8 cells, which were CD45RO-negative and positively selected for CCR7. Data came from immunoSEQ multiplex PCR; TCRdb stores just in-frame clones and leaves some out. Here the sample spans about 550,000 clones, roughly 95% being singletons. Input material: naive CD8+ T cells sorted from blood. Receptors originate from a woman aged 25 to 39 in good health.

The V gene is TRBV4-2, the J gene TRBJ2-7; D is unresolved. The CDR3 loop spans 15 amino acids. The germline V gene encodes CDR1 LGHNA and CDR2 YNFKEQ. The V and J ends lost 2 bases and 0 bases respectively, with 11 bases between them. CDR3 coding DNA: TGTGCCAGCAGCCAAACCCAACTACCCTCCTACGAGCAGTACTTC. Amino acids: CASSQTQLPSYEQYF.

Notes on this clone: At the DNA level, this CDR3 is encoded by other sequences in the same sample as well. This chain links TRBV13 with TRBJ1-2; D unclear. This CDR3 is 13 amino acids long. With 1 base removed from V and 2 bases from J, the gap between germline ends came to 5 bases. CDR1 PRHDT and CDR2 FYEKMQ come from the germline V gene (reference sequence). This chain's CDR3 is CASSLDRNYGYTF. The CDR3 DNA sequence: TGTGCCAGCAGCTTAGACAGAAACTATGGCTACACCTTC.

This clone was counted a single time. J is TRBJ1-5 and V is TRBV9; TRBD1 aligns across 10 bases. V lost 3 bases, J lost 0 bases, and 3 bases stayed unmatched. The germline V gene has CDR1 SGDLS and CDR2 YYNGEE. The CDR3 spans 16 residues. CDR3 in amino acids: CASSGGQGDSNQPQHF. The CDR3 DNA follows: TGTGCCAGCAGCGGCGGACAGGGGGATAGCAATCAGCCCCAGCATTTT.

This sequence joins TRBV5-1 and TRBJ2-7; the D gene could be TRBD1 or TRBD2 (5 bases each). The germline V gene encodes CDR1 SGHRS and CDR2 YFSETQ. The CDR3 runs 16 residues. Trimming shortened V by 0 bases and J by 1 base, and 14 bases separated the two germline ends. CDR3 sequence reads: CASSLGDGLSSYEQYF. CDR3 coding DNA: TGCGCCAGCAGCTTGGGGGACGGTTTAAGTTCCTACGAGCAGTACTTC.

The chain combines TRBV25-1 with TRBJ1-2; no clear D. Trimming cost V 4 bases and J 5 bases, with 11 bases left between them. The CDR3 loop spans 13 amino acids. Germline assignment: CDR1 MGHDK and CDR2 SYGVNS. In DNA form, the CDR3 reads TGTGCCAGCAGTGGAGCCTTTGGGTATGGCTACACCTTC. This gives the protein CASSGAFGYGYTF.

CDR3 coding DNA: TGTGCCAGCAGCCGCAGAGTGGGGGGAGAAGAGACCCAGTACTTC. This encodes CASSRRVGGEETQYF. The chain has TRBV16 and TRBJ2-5, with a weak D call TRBD2 (6 bases). The V and J ends lost 4 bases and 3 bases respectively, with 15 bases between them. This CDR3 has 15 residues. Germline CDR1 reads KGHSY; CDR2 reads FQNENV.

The chain recombines TRBV11-2 with TRBJ1-5; D unclear. V was shortened by 0 bases and J by 8 bases, with 8 bases between the two germline ends. Germline V gives CDR1 SGHAT, CDR2 FQNNGV. The CDR3 is 13 residues long. The CDR3 region has the DNA TGTGCCAGCAGCTTAGATTTTACCGAGCCCCAGCATTTT. This codes for CASSLDFTEPQHF.

This clone was recorded only once. The chain recombines TRBV5-4 with TRBJ2-1; maybe TRBD2 (5 bases). Germline CDR1 SGHNT, CDR2 YYREEE (reference sequence). Deletions cut 4 bases from V and 4 bases from J, with 21 bases between. The CDR3 covers 17 residues. In nucleotides, the CDR3 is TGTGCCAGCAGCCTTCTCCCCGGACTTGAACCGTACAATGAGCAGTTCTTC. Translation: CASSLLPGLEPYNEQFF. Full variable domain (remainder filled in from reference TRBV5-4 and TRBJ2-1): ETGVTQSPTHLIKTRGQQVTLRCSSQSGHNTVSWYQQALGQGPQFIFQYYREEENGRGNFPPRFSGLQFPNYSSELNVNALELDDSALYLCASSLLPGLEPYNEQFFGPGTRLTVL.

CDR3 sequence reads: CASSPPGAGGTDTQYF. CDR3 nucleotide sequence: TGTGCCAGCAGCCCTCCGGGGGCTGGTGGCACAGATACGCAGTATTTT. This chain uses TRBV11-2 with TRBJ2-3, with D perhaps given as TRBD1 or TRBD2 (6 bases each). Trimming stripped 5 bases from V and 1 base from J, with 16 bases between. CDR3 length equals 16 residues. Germline V gene data show CDR1 as SGHAT and CDR2 as FQNNGV. Full variable domain (missing parts from reference TRBV11-2 and TRBJ2-3): EAGVAQSPRYKIIEKRQSVAFWCNPISGHATLYWYQQILGQGPKLLIQFQNNGVVDDSQLPKDRFSAERLKGVDSTLKIQPAKLEDSAVYLCASSPPGAGGTDTQYFGPGTRLTVL.

The chain uses TRBV7-9 and TRBJ2-2; D is uncertain. Germline assignment: CDR1 SEHNR and CDR2 FQNEAQ (reference sequence). This CDR3 region has 13 residues. Trimming shortened V by 2 bases and J by 3 bases, and 4 bases separated the two germline ends. The CDR3 sequence: CASSLYDTGELFF. In nucleotides, the CDR3 is TGTGCCAGCAGCTTATACGACACCGGGGAGCTGTTTTTT.

The gene calls are TRBV27 and TRBJ1-2; D call uncertain. Germline V CDR1 and CDR2: MNHEY, SMNVEV (reference sequence). The CDR3 runs 13 residues. V was pared by 0 bases and J by 7 bases, with 9 bases between. The CDR3 bases are TGTGCCAGCAGTTTATCAAGGGCGGTTGGCTACACCTTC. It encodes CASSLSRAVGYTF.

This chain links TRBV6-6 with TRBJ2-1, with TRBD2 identical over 10 bases. From germline, CDR1 is MNHNY and CDR2 SVGAGI (reference sequence). The ends lost 6 bases at V and 2 bases at J; junction bases unmatched: 4. The CDR3 covers 15 residues. CDR3 region: CASSLSGRAYNEQFF. For the CDR3, the DNA is TGTGCCAGCAGCCTCAGCGGGAGGGCCTACAATGAGCAGTTCTTC.

V is TRBV9 and J is TRBJ2-7; 7 bases agree with TRBD1. V was clipped by 3 bases and J by 1 base; unmatched bases: 7. CDR3 length equals 15 residues. CDR1 and CDR2 from the germline V gene are SGDLS and YYNGEE. The CDR3 sequence: CASSEGDRLSYEQYF. CDR3 DNA sequence: TGTGCCAGCAGCGAGGGGGACAGACTATCCTACGAGCAGTACTTC.

The chain recombines TRBV27 with TRBJ2-5; 8 bases map to TRBD1. V lost 4 bases and J lost 4; bases outside the gene matches: 8. Germline loops: CDR1 MNHEY, CDR2 SMNVEV (reference sequence). The CDR3 extends over 15 amino acids. The CDR3 here is CASSSPGRGRETQYF. The CDR3 coding sequence is TGTGCCAGCAGTTCCCCTGGCAGGGGGCGAGAGACCCAGTACTTC.

This chain links TRBV7-2 with TRBJ2-1, with TRBD2 matching 10 bases. J was trimmed by 7 bases and V by 7 bases; bases with no gene match: 10. Germline V gene data show CDR1 as SGHTA and CDR2 as FQGNSA. The CDR3 is 15 amino acids. CDR3 sequence: CASTNQREGPNEQFF. Written as DNA, the CDR3 is TGTGCCAGCACGAATCAGCGGGAGGGCCCAAATGAGCAGTTCTTC.

V is TRBV27 and J is TRBJ1-5; D gene ambiguous. Trimming stripped 5 bases from V and 0 bases from J, with 8 bases between. In germline, CDR1 is MNHEY, CDR2 SMNVEV (reference sequence). The CDR3 is made up of 14 amino acids. In nucleotides, the CDR3 is TGTGCCAGCAGTGGGAGGAGTAGCAATCAGCCCCAGCATTTT. Translation: CASSGRSSNQPQHF.

The V and J genes are TRBV10-3 and TRBJ2-7; D is possibly TRBD2 (6 bases). The CDR3 covers 12 residues. V dropped 7 bases and J dropped 7 bases, with 14 bases sitting between them. From germline, CDR1 is ENHRY and CDR2 SYGVKD. The CDR3 bases are TGTGCCATCAACTCGGACGCGGGGGAGCAGTACTTC. Translating gives CAINSDAGEQYF.

This chain joins TRBV7-6 and TRBJ1-6, with D perhaps matching TRBD1 (5 bases). The germline V gene has CDR1 SGHVS and CDR2 FNYEAQ. The germline V and J ends were trimmed by 1 base and 5 bases, with 9 bases remaining between them. The CDR3 has 15 amino acids. CDR3 region: CASSLGTSDNSPLHF. CDR3 nucleotides: TGTGCCAGCAGCTTAGGGACATCGGATAATTCACCCCTCCACTTT.

The CDR3 region has the DNA TGTGCCAGCAGTTTATGGGGGCAAGAGACCCAGTACTTC. It yields the protein CASSLWGQETQYF. This sequence joins TRBV27 and TRBJ2-5, with D possibly being TRBD1 or TRBD2 (5 bases each). Germline V CDR1 and CDR2: MNHEY, SMNVEV (reference sequence). Trimming stripped 1 base from V and 2 bases from J, with 5 bases between. CDR3 size: 13 residues.

CDR3 region: CASSAGGQNEKLFF. DNA for the CDR3: TGTGCCAGCAGTGCAGGGGGCCAAAATGAAAAACTGTTTTTT. The V and J genes are TRBV9 and TRBJ1-4; 8 bases fit TRBD1. Trimming took 5 bases from V and 5 from J; bases not matched to a gene: 5. Germline CDR1 SGDLS, CDR2 YYNGEE. The CDR3 is 14 amino acids. Using reference TRBV9 and TRBJ1-4 for the parts outside the CDR3, the full variable domain is DSGVTQTPKHLITATGQRVTLRCSPRSGDLSVYWYQQSLDQGLQFLIQYYNGEERAKGNILERFSAQQFPDLHSELNLSSLELGDSALYFCASSAGGQNEKLFFGSGTQLSVL.

This sequence joins TRBV27 and TRBJ2-2; D remains unclear. Germline V gene data show CDR1 as MNHEY and CDR2 as SMNVEV (reference sequence). CDR3 length: 14 amino acids. V gave up 3 bases and J gave up 5 bases, with 10 bases separating them. CDR3 in amino acids: CASSFGGWTGELFF. The CDR3 DNA reads TGTGCCAGCAGTTTCGGTGGGTGGACCGGGGAGCTGTTTTTT.

This clone was observed once. V usage is TRBV4-1 and J usage is TRBJ1-5; D gene uncertain. The CDR3 has 16 amino acids. V gave up 3 bases and J gave up 2 bases, with 14 bases separating them. Germline values: CDR1 MGHRA, CDR2 YSYEKL. CDR3 protein: CASSQREGAGNQPQHF. CDR3 bases: TGCGCCAGCAGCCAGAGGGAGGGCGCGGGCAATCAGCCCCAGCATTTT.